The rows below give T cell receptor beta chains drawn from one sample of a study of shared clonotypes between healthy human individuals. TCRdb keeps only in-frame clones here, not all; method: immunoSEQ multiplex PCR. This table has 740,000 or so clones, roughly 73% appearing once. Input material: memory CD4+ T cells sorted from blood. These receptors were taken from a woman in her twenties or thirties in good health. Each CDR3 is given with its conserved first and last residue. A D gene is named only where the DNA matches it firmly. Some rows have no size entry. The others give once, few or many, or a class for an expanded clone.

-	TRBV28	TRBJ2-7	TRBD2	CASSLVGPTSGGFSYEQYF	TGTGCCAGCAGTTTAGTTGGACCGACTAGCGGGGGATTCTCCTACGAGCAGTACTTC
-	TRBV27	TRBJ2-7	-	CASHPAGSSYEQYF	TGTGCCAGCCACCCCGCGGGATCCTCCTACGAGCAGTACTTC
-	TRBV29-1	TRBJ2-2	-	CSVRGGRTTGELFF	TGCAGCGTAAGAGGGGGGCGAACCACCGGGGAGCTGTTTTTT
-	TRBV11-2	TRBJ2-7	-	CASSWTPISYEQYF	TGTGCCAGCAGCTGGACACCGATCTCCTACGAGCAGTACTTC
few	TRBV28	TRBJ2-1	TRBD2	CASSRPSGSYNEQFF	TGTGCCAGCAGTAGGCCTAGCGGGAGCTACAATGAGCAGTTCTTC
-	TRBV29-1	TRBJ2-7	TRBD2	CSVGSGSSYEQYF	TGCAGCGTTGGCAGCGGGAGCTCCTACGAGCAGTACTTC
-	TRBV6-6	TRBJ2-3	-	CASSRAGASTDTQYF	TGTGCCAGCAGTCGTGCGGGGGCTAGCACAGATACGCAGTATTTT
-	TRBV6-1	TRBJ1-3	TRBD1	CASIERTGSGNTIYF	TGTGCCAGCATCGAACGGACAGGCTCTGGAAACACCATATATTTT
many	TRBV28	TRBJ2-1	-	CASSRGETGWVDEQFF	TGTGCCAGCAGCCGGGGGGAGACAGGGTGGGTGGATGAGCAGTTCTTC
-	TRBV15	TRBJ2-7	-	CATSRELGVSYEQYF	TGTGCCACCAGCAGAGAGTTAGGGGTGTCCTACGAGCAGTACTTC
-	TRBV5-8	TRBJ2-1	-	CASSSGRASRGGEQFF	TGTGCCAGCAGCTCAGGCCGGGCGTCCCGAGGGGGTGAGCAGTTCTTC
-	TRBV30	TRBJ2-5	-	CAWGSQQETQYF	TGTGCCTGGGGGAGCCAGCAAGAGACCCAGTACTTC
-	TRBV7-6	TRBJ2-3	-	CASRVFGSGGTDTQYF	TGTGCCAGCAGAGTCTTCGGGAGTGGGGGGACAGATACGCAGTATTTT
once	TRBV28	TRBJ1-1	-	CASRWAPNTEAFF	TGTGCCAGCAGGTGGGCCCCGAACACTGAAGCTTTCTTT
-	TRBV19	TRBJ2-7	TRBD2	CASSSLATGGYEQYF	TGTGCCAGTAGTTCACTAGCGACGGGGGGTTACGAGCAGTACTTC
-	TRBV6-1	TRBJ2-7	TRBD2	CATGTSGYEQYF	TGTGCCACCGGGACTAGCGGCTACGAGCAGTACTTC
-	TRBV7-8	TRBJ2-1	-	CASRTFSRRVYNEQFF	TGTGCCAGCAGAACCTTTAGCCGGAGGGTCTACAATGAGCAGTTCTTC
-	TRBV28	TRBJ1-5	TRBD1	CASSATGAKPQHF	TGTGCCAGCAGTGCTACAGGGGCTAAGCCCCAGCATTTT
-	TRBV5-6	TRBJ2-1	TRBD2	CASSRRLAGESIF	TGTGCCAGCAGCCGACGTCTAGCGGGAGAGTCTATCTTC
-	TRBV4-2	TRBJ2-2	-	CASSQDNRKHTGELFF	TGTGCCAGCAGCCAAGATAACAGAAAACACACCGGGGAGCTGTTTTTT
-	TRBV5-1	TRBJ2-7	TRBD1	CASSGGTGAEQYF	TGCGCCAGCAGCGGGGGGACAGGGGCCGAGCAGTACTTC
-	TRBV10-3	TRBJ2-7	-	CAISESGGGGEQYF	TGTGCCATCAGTGAGTCTGGGGGAGGGGGCGAGCAGTACTTC
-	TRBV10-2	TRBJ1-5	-	CASSRTGGDQPQHF	TGCGCCAGCAGTCGGACGGGGGGCGATCAGCCCCAGCATTTT
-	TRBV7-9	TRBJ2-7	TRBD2	CASREDGRAYEQYF	TGTGCCAGCAGAGAAGACGGGAGGGCCTACGAGCAGTACTTC
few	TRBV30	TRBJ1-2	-	CAWSALDGYTF	TGTGCCTGGAGCGCTCTGGATGGCTACACCTTC
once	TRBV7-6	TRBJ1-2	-	CASSPRVGGYTF	TGTGCCAGCAGCCCCAGGGTTGGAGGCTACACCTTC
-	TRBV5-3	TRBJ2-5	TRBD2	CARSLRREGATQETQYF	TGTGCCAGAAGCTTACGGCGGGAGGGGGCCACTCAAGAGACCCAGTACTTC
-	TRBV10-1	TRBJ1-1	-	CASREGGHGTEAFF	TGCGCCAGCAGGGAGGGGGGGCATGGCACTGAAGCTTTCTTT
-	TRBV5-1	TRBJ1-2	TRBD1	CASSTLQGSLYGYTF	TGCGCCAGCAGCACCCTACAGGGGTCTCTCTATGGCTACACCTTC
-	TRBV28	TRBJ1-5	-	CASTTRSALSNQPQHF	TGTGCCAGCACCACGAGGAGCGCGCTTAGCAATCAGCCCCAGCATTTT
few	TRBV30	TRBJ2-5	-	CAWRGMREQYF	TGTGCCTGGAGAGGGATGAGGGAGCAGTACTTC
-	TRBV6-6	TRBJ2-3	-	CASTFQDTQYF	TGTGCCAGCACCTTCCAAGATACGCAGTATTTT
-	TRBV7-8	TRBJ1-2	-	CASSLQGKDGYTF	TGTGCCAGCAGCCTACAGGGAAAGGATGGCTACACCTTC
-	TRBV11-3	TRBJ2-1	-	CASSLGGVSYNEQFF	TGTGCCAGCAGCTTGGGGGGCGTATCCTACAATGAGCAGTTCTTC
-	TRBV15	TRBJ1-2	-	CATSRDRDGYGYTF	TGTGCCACCAGCAGAGATCGGGATGGCTATGGCTACACCTTC
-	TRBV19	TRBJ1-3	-	CASSILWSSGNTIYF	TGTGCCAGTAGTATCCTCTGGAGCTCTGGAAACACCATATATTTT
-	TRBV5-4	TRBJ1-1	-	CASSSPGPEESFF	TGTGCCAGCAGCTCACCGGGACCCGAAGAGAGTTTCTTT
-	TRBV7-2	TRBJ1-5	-	CASSSRTGQNQPQHF	TGTGCCAGCAGCTCTCGGACGGGGCAAAATCAGCCCCAGCATTTT
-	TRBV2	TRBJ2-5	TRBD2	CASSGEWVAGGETQYF	TGTGCCAGCAGCGGGGAGTGGGTAGCGGGAGGAGAGACCCAGTACTTC
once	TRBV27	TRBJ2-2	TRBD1	CASSLLGQGSTGELFF	TGTGCCAGCAGTTTACTAGGACAGGGTTCCACCGGGGAGCTGTTTTTT
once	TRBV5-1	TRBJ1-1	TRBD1	CASSYGQEMNTEAFF	TGCGCCAGCAGCTACGGACAGGAGATGAACACTGAAGCTTTCTTT
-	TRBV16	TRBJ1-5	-	CASSPAFANQPQHF	TGTGCCAGCAGCCCGGCGTTCGCCAATCAGCCCCAGCATTTT
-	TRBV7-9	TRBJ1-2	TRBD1	CASSKGRGTDRYGYTF	TGTGCCAGCAGCAAAGGGCGCGGGACAGATCGCTATGGCTACACCTTC
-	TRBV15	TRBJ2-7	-	CATSRNGYEQYF	TGTGCCACCAGCAGGAATGGCTACGAGCAGTACTTC
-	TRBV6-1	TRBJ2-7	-	CASSEAFVTSYEQYF	TGTGCCAGCAGTGAAGCGTTCGTAACCTCCTACGAGCAGTACTTC
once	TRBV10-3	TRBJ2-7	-	CAISESWGTEQYF	TGTGCCATCAGTGAGTCGTGGGGTACAGAGCAGTACTTC
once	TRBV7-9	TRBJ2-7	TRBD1	CASSLGQGSLSSYEQYF	TGTGCCAGCAGCTTGGGACAGGGTTCCCTAAGCTCCTACGAGCAGTACTTC
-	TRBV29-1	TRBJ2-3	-	CSVPLPPGSTDTQYF	TGCAGCGTTCCGCTTCCACCCGGGAGCACAGATACGCAGTATTTT
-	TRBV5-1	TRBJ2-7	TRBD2	CASRQKPGREVSYEQYF	TGCGCCAGCAGGCAGAAGCCGGGGCGGGAGGTTTCGTACGAGCAGTACTTC
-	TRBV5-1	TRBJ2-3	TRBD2	CASSLSISLAGGSTDTQYF	TGCGCCAGCAGCTTGAGCATATCTCTAGCGGGGGGGAGCACAGATACGCAGTATTTT
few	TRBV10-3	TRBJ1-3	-	CAISEWKMDPGTSGNTIYF	TGTGCCATCAGTGAATGGAAGATGGATCCGGGAACTTCTGGAAACACCATATATTTT
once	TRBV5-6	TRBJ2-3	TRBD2	CASSHWTSWGLTDTQYF	TGTGCCAGCAGCCATTGGACTAGCTGGGGCCTCACAGATACGCAGTATTTT
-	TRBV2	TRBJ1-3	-	CASRIGTVSGNTIYF	TGTGCCAGCAGAATAGGGACGGTCTCTGGAAACACCATATATTTT
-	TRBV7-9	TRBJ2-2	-	CASSPYGGSTGELFF	TGTGCCAGCAGCCCCTATGGGGGTTCCACCGGGGAGCTGTTTTTT
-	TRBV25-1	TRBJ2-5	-	CASSERGGGQQETQYF	TGTGCCAGCAGTGAAAGAGGCGGTGGACAACAAGAGACCCAGTACTTC